This paragraph covers one TCR beta chain sequence. The data stem from a study of type 1 and type 2 diabetes patients. Study-level background: The cohort mixed type 1 diabetes, type 2 diabetes and nondiabetic donors. Magnetic bead positive selection isolated CD4+ or CD8+ T cells from PBMCs.

Trimming removed 5 bases from V and 8 bases from J, with 9 bases in between. This CDR3 region has 12 residues. The germline gives CDR1 SGHTA, CDR2 FQGNSA. PCR was run on genomic DNA. The TCR beta CDR3 region was amplified using 30 forward and 13 reverse primers. From the multiplex PCR reads, TCRdb called clonotypes with MiXCR, one entry per CDR3 protein. The table has fewer than 300,000 distinct CDR3 sequences, around 47% seen once; the top ten hold approximately 13%. Diabetic patients met standard criteria for type 1 or type 2 diabetes. The clonotype comes from a young man with type 2 diabetes. The J gene is TRBJ1-4, the V gene TRBV7-2; no reliable D call. Material for sequencing was peripheral blood mononuclear cells (PBMCs). This CDR3 is CASSLNSEKLFF. In DNA form, the CDR3 reads TGTGCCAGCAGCCTTAATTCCGAAAAACTGTTTTTT.